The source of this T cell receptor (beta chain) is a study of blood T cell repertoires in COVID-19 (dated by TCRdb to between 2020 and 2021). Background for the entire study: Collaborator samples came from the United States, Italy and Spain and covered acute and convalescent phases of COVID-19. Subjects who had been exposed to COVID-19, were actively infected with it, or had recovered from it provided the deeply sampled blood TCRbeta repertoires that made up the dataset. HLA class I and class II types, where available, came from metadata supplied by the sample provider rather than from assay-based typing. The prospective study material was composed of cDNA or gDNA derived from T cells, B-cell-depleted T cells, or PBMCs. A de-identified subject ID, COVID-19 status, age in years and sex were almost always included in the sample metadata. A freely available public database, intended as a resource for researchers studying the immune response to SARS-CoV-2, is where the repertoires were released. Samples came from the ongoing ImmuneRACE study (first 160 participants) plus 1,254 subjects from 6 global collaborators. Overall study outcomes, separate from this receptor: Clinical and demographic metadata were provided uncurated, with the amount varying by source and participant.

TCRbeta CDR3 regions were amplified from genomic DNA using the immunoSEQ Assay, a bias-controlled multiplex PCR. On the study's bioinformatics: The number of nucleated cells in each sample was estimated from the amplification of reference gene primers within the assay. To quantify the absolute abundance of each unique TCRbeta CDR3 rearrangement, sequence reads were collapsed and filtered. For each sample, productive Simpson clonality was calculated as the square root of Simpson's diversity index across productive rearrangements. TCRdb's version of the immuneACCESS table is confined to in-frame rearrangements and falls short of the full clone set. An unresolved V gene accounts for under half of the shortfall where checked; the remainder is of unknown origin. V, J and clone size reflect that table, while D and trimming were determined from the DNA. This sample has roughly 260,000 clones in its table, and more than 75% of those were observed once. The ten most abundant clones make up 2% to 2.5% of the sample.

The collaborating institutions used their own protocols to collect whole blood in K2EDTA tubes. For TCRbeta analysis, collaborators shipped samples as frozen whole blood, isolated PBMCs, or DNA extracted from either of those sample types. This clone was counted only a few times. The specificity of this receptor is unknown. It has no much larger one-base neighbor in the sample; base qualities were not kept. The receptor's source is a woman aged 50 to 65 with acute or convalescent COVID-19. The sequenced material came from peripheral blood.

The nucleotide sequence is given as TGTGCCAGCAGGACCGGGACAGGGTCCTACGAGCAGTACTTC. Translated, it reads CASRTGTGSYEQYF. The rearranged segments are TRBV27 and TRBJ2-7; 9 central bases correspond to TRBD1. CDR1 MNHEY and CDR2 SMNVEV are derived from the germline V gene (reference sequence). The CDR3 goes from the cysteine to the phenylalanine over 14 residues. The read is trimmed to its CDR3 DNA, 42 bases read in frame from base 1. V and J are trimmed by 6 bases and 1 base, and the gene matches miss 4 bases of the junction.